This TCR beta chain was retrieved from a study of shared clonotypes between healthy human individuals. Study-wide results and limits: Memory subsets had estimated richness that was generally smaller than that of naive subsets. Among donors, sharing of clonotypes was expected to be affected by sequencing depth.

This clone was observed a single time. The antigen is unknown. Evenly divided among several immunoSEQ plates was the genomic DNA of each subset. Some clones are missing from TCRdb's copy, which holds only in-frame ones; the method was immunoSEQ multiplex PCR. The table includes around 600,000 clones, almost 97% detected once. V lost 4 bases, J lost 4 bases, and 12 bases lay in between. The germline gives CDR1 KGHSH, CDR2 LQKENI. This CDR3 spans 14 amino acids. Sequences were obtained from naive CD4+ T cells sorted from blood. Subset given: CD45RA+ positively selected. The clonotype was recovered from a woman aged 30 to 39 in good health. This chain connects TRBV18 to TRBJ2-3; perhaps D is TRBD1 or TRBD2 (7 bases each). In DNA form, the CDR3 reads TGTGCCAGCTCACGACAGGGAGGGTCAGATACGCAGTATTTT. Protein sequence: CASSRQGGSDTQYF.